This entry describes one TCR beta chain. Its specificity is unknown. The sample originates from a study of CD8+ T cells in alopecia areata. Whole-study context: Treatment with tofacitinib (6 to 18 months) was followed by 6 months off drug. Regarding the study as a whole: Patients showed less clear TCR sequence sharing than mice, possibly partly because of HLA diversity. Scalp lesions, especially in alopecia totalis/universalis, had higher clonality than normal scalp.

Treatment specified: oral pan-JAK inhibitor, 5-10 mg twice daily. Individuals with alopecia areata gave both lesional scalp punch biopsies and peripheral blood for collection. As the sequencing template, cDNA was produced by extracting RNA and reverse transcribing it. The assay was immunoSEQ multiplex PCR, and TCRdb's table has in-frame clones only and misses some. The sample carries under 300,000 clones, 45% to 70% recorded once. Germline CDR1 is DFQATT and CDR2 is SNEGSKA (reference sequence). CDR3 length: 9 amino acids. The input for sequencing was CD4+ T cells sorted from blood, taken around week 53, from a patient treated with tofacitinib. The sequence derives from a human donor with alopecia areata. The V gene is TRBV20-1, the J gene TRBJ2-1; no definite D call. CDR3 sequence (DNA): TGCACCCGAGACAATGAGCAGTTCTTC. Translated, it gives CTRDNEQFF.